The 16 T cell receptor beta chains presented below share a single source sample, sequenced in a study of breast tumors, draining lymph nodes, adjacent tissues. TCRdb reprocessed the multiplex PCR reads with MiXCR, giving one entry per CDR3 protein. The sample has approximately 40,000 distinct CDR3 sequences, 30% to 45% seen once; the top ten hold roughly a tenth. The material sequenced was breast tumor tissue. Every receptor here comes from a female donor with breast cancer. Some clones in this sample may be carry-over from other donors' samples.

This sequence joins TRBV12-3 or TRBV12-4 and TRBJ2-7; TRBD1 agrees at 9 bases. The CDR3 covers 14 residues. J was trimmed by 6 bases and V by 4 bases; bases with no gene match: 7. The CDR3 nucleotides are TGTGCCAGCAGTTCGGGACAGGGTGGATCCGAGCAGTACTTC. Protein sequence: CASSSGQGGSEQYF.

The chain joins TRBV30 to TRBJ1-5; no firm D call. The germline gives CDR1 GTSNPN, CDR2 SVGIG (reference sequence). The CDR3 loop spans 15 amino acids. The CDR3 is CKDPIKHGSNQPQHF. CDR3 DNA: TGTAAAGACCCGATCAAACACGGAAGCAATCAGCCCCAGCATTTT.

This clonotype was seen only a few times. This may arise from a read error, as a much more abundant clone is one base away. This chain joins TRBV7-2 and TRBJ2-7, with 11 nucleotides matching TRBD1. The length of the CDR3 is 14 residues. V lost 5 bases to trimming and J lost 6 bases; unmatched junction nucleotides: 6. Germline lookup yields CDR1 SGHTA and CDR2 FQGNSA. DNA of the CDR3: TGTGCCAGCAGCCCTGGACAGGGGGCCCTCGAGCAGTACTTC. This translates into CASSPGQGALEQYF.

The chain has TRBV4-1 and TRBJ2-1; a possible D gene is TRBD2 (6 bases). In germline, CDR1 is MGHRA, CDR2 YSYEKL. This CDR3 region has 18 residues. The V and J ends lost 0 bases and 0 bases respectively, with 15 bases between them. CDR3 in DNA: TGCGCCAGCAGCCAAGATGTGGAGCGGGCGGGCTCCTACAATGAGCAGTTCTTC. This codes for CASSQDVERAGSYNEQFF.

The chain employs TRBV27 and TRBJ2-2; D unresolved. Trimming removed 5 bases from V and 1 base from J, with 11 bases in between. Germline V gene lookup returns CDR1 MNHEY and CDR2 SMNVEV (reference sequence). This CDR3 comprises 15 residues. The CDR3 DNA is TGTGCCAGCAGTCCAAGAAAAGGGAACACCGGGGAGCTGTTTTTT. It encodes CASSPRKGNTGELFF.

This rearrangement joins TRBV20-1 to TRBJ2-5, with TRBD1 matching 7 bases. Trimming at V came to 1 base and at J to 4 bases, leaving 6 bases not matched to a gene. The CDR3 runs to 14 residues. Germline V lookup: CDR1 DFQATT, CDR2 SNEGSKA (reference sequence). CDR3 sequence: CSARVDRVAETQYF. Here the CDR3 DNA reads TGCAGTGCTAGAGTTGACAGGGTGGCAGAGACCCAGTACTTC.

This clonotype came up many times. The CDR3 region has the DNA TGTGCCAGCTCGTCCACCCTGGAGGGTGAAAAACTGTTTTTT. It codes for CASSSTLEGEKLFF. The V call is TRBV6-2 or TRBV6-3, the J call TRBJ1-4; D is ambiguous. V was shortened by 8 bases and J by 7 bases, with 17 bases between the two germline ends. This CDR3 region has 14 residues. The germline V gene has CDR1 MNHEY and CDR2 SVGEGT.

The rearrangement uses TRBV9 and TRBJ2-5; D is tentatively TRBD1 or TRBD2 (6 bases each). The V end was cut by 2 bases, the J end by 5 bases, with 7 bases between. CDR1 is SGDLS and CDR2 is YYNGEE in the germline V gene. The CDR3 covers 12 residues. The chain's CDR3 is CASSVGGETQYF. CDR3 coding DNA: TGTGCCAGCAGCGTGGGGGGCGAGACCCAGTACTTC. Supplemented by reference TRBV9 and TRBJ2-5, the full variable domain reads DSGVTQTPKHLITATGQRVTLRCSPRSGDLSVYWYQQSLDQGLQFLIQYYNGEERAKGNILERFSAQQFPDLHSELNLSSLELGDSALYFCASSVGGETQYFGPGTRLLVL.

This clonotype was observed a single time. V is TRBV6-5 and J is TRBJ2-5, with D perhaps matching TRBD2 (6 bases). Between the trimmed V and J ends, which lost 5 bases and 5 bases, there was a span of 12 bases. The CDR3 is 13 amino acids. CDR1 is MNHEY and CDR2 is SVGAGI in the germline V gene. This CDR3 reads CASSPRRGETQYF. DNA of the CDR3: TGTGCCAGCAGTCCCCGACGGGGGGAGACCCAGTACTTC.

This clonotype was seen repeatedly, ten times or more. The chain carries TRBV12-3 or TRBV12-4 and TRBJ1-5, with 8 bases that match TRBD1. With 4 bases clipped from V and 6 bases from J, the junction kept 5 bases outside the gene matches. The CDR3 contains 14 residues. This CDR3 is CASSYGQGGQPQHF. CDR3 sequence (DNA): TGTGCCAGCAGTTATGGACAGGGAGGTCAGCCCCAGCATTTT.

This clonotype came up many times. The V call is TRBV11-2, the J call TRBJ2-5; D possibly uses TRBD1 or TRBD2 (6 bases each). V was cut by 0 bases and J by 5 bases, with 13 bases left in between. Germline V gene data show CDR1 as SGHAT and CDR2 as FQNNGV. The CDR3 contains 15 residues. CDR3 sequence: CASSLDRGGWETQYF. CDR3 DNA: TGTGCCAGCAGCTTAGACAGGGGAGGTTGGGAGACCCAGTACTTC.

V and J are TRBV19 and TRBJ2-7; a weak D match, TRBD2 (6 bases). CDR1 is LNHDA and CDR2 is SQIVND in the germline V gene (reference sequence). With 3 bases removed from V and 3 bases from J, the gap between germline ends came to 12 bases. This CDR3 contains 14 residues. CDR3 residues: CASSIYGGNYEQYF. The CDR3 nucleotides are TGTGCCAGTAGTATCTACGGGGGTAACTACGAGCAGTACTTC.

This clonotype was seen repeatedly, ten times or more. The genes are TRBV5-1 and TRBJ1-2, with a possible D match to TRBD1 (5 bases). This CDR3 is 15 amino acids long. Germline values: CDR1 SGHRS, CDR2 YFSETQ. The V and J ends lost 4 bases and 0 bases respectively, with 13 bases between them. The CDR3 sequence is CASSPSLGPNYGYTF. CDR3 DNA sequence: TGCGCCAGCAGCCCAAGTCTGGGACCTAACTATGGCTACACCTTC.

This clonotype appeared many times. This chain uses TRBV6-6 with TRBJ1-2; TRBD1 matches at 9 bases. CDR3 length equals 14 residues. CDR1 and CDR2 (germline): MNHNY, SVGAGI (reference sequence). Trimming took 5 bases from V and 7 from J; bases not matched to a gene: 8. The CDR3 DNA is TGTGCCAGCAGTCAGAACCCGGGACAGGGTGGCTACACCTTC. This codes for CASSQNPGQGGYTF.

This clonotype was picked up many times. The genes are TRBV5-1 and TRBJ2-1; 12 nucleotides match TRBD2. Trimming removed 3 bases from V and 5 bases from J; junction bases left unmatched: 3. Germline V gives CDR1 SGHRS, CDR2 YFSETQ. The CDR3 sequence is 15 residues long. For the CDR3, the DNA is TGCGCCAGCAGCTCCCGACTAGCGGGAGACAATGAGCAGTTCTTC. The encoded protein is CASSSRLAGDNEQFF. Full variable domain (rest looked up from reference TRBV5-1 and TRBJ2-1): KAGVTQTPRYLIKTRGQQVTLSCSPISGHRSVSWYQQTPGQGLQFLFEYFSETQRNKGNFPGRFSGRQFSNSRSEMNVSTLELGDSALYLCASSSRLAGDNEQFFGPGTRLTVL.

As concerns this clonotype: Just one base apart from a much larger clone, this may be a read error. The rearrangement uses TRBV6-6 and TRBJ2-3; D is uncertain. This CDR3 is 15 amino acids long. CDR1 MNHNY and CDR2 SVGAGI come from the germline V gene (reference sequence). CDR3 amino acids: CTSSYPGSSTDTQYF. CDR3 coding DNA: TGTACCAGCAGTTACCCCGGTTCTAGCACAGATACGCAGTATTTT.